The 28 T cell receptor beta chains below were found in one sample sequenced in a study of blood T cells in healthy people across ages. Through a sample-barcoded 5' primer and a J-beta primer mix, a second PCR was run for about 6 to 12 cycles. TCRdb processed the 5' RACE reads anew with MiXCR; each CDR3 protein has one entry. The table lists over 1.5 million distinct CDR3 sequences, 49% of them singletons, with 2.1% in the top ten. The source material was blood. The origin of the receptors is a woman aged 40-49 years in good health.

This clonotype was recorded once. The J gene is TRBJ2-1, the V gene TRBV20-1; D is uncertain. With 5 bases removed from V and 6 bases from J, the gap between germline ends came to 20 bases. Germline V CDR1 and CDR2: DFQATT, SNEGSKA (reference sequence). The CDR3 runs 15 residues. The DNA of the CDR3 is TGCAGTGCTCGGCCCCCCAAGCTAGTTCTCAATGAGCAGTTCTTC. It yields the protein CSARPPKLVLNEQFF.

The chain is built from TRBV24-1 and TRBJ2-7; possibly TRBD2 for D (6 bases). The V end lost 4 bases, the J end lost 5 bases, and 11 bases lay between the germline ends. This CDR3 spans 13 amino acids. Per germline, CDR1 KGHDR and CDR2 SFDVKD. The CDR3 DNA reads TGTGCCACCAGTGAACCTGGGGGGAACGAGCAGTACTTC. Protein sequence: CATSEPGGNEQYF.

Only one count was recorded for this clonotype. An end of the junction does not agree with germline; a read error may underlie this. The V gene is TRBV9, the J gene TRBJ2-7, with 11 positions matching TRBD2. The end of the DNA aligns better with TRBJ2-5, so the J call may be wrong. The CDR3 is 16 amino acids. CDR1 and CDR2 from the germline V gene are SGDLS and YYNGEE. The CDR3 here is CAGSVGGTSGRKTQYF. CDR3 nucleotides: TGTGCCGGCAGCGTAGGCGGGACTAGCGGACGTAAGACCCAGTACTTC.

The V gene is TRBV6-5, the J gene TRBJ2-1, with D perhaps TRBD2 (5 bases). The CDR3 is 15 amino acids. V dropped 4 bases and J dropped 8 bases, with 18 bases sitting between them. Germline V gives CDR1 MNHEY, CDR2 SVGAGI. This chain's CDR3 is CASSFRDYAVDEQFF. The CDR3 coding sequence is TGTGCCAGCAGTTTTCGAGACTATGCGGTTGATGAGCAGTTCTTC.

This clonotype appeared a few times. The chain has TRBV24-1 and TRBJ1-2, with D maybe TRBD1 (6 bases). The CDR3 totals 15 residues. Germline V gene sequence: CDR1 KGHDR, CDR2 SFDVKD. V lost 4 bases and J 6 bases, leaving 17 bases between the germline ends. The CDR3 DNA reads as TGTGCCACCAGTGAGGCCTCCGGGACACCAGATGGCTACACCTTC. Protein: CATSEASGTPDGYTF.

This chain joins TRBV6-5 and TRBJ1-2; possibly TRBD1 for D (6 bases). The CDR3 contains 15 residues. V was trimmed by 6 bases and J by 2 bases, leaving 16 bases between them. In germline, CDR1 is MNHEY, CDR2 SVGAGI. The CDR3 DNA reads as TGTGCCAGCAGGCCCGGTCCTACAGGGAACTATGGCTACACCTTC. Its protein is CASRPGPTGNYGYTF.

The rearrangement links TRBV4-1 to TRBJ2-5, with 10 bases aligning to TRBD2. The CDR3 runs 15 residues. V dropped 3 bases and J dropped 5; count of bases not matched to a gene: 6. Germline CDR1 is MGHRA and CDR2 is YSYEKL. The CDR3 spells CASSHPATSGETQYF. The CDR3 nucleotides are TGCGCCAGCAGCCACCCAGCGACTAGCGGGGAGACCCAGTACTTC.

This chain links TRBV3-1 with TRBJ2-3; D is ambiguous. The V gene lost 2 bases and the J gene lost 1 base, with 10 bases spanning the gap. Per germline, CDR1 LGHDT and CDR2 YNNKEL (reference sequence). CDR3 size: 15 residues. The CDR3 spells CASSQSGSGTDTQYF. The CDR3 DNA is TGTGCCAGCAGCCAATCCGGTTCAGGCACAGATACGCAGTATTTT.

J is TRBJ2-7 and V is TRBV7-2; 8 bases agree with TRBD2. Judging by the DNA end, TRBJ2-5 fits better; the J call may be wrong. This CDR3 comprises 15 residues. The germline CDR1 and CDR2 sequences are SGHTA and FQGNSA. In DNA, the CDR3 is TGTGCCAGCAGCGCAACCGGGACTAGCCAAGAGACCCAGTACTTC. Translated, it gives CASSATGTSQETQYF.

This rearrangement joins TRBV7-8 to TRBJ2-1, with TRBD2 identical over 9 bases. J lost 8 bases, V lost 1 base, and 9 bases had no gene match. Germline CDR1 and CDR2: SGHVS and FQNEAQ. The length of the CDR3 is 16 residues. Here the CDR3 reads CASSLVVAGADYEQFF. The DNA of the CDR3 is TGTGCCAGCAGCTTAGTCGTAGCGGGGGCCGATTATGAGCAGTTCTTC. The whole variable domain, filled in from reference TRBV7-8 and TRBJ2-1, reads GAGVSQSPRYKVAKRGQDVALRCDPISGHVSLFWYQQALGQGPEFLTYFQNEAQLDKSGLPSDRFFAERPEGSVSTLKIQRTQQEDSAVYLCASSLVVAGADYEQFFGPGTRLTVL.

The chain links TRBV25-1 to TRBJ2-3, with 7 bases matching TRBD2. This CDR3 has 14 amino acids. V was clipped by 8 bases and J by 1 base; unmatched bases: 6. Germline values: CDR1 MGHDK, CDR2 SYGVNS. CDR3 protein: CASPPGGRTDTQYF. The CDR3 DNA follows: TGTGCCAGCCCCCCGGGGGGACGCACAGATACGCAGTATTTT.

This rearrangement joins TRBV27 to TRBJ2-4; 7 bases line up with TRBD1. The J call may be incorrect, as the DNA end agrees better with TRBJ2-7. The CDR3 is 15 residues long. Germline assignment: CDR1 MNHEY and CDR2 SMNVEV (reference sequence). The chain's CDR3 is CASSLKQGSFHEQYF. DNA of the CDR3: TGTGCCAGCAGTTTAAAACAGGGGTCTTTCCACGAGCAGTACTTC.

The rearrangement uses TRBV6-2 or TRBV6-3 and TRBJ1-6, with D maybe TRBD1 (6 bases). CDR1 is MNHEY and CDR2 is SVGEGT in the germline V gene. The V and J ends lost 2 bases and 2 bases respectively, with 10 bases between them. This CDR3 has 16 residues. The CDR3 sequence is CASSYLGQTYNSPLHF. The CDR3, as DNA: TGTGCCAGCAGTTACCTCGGACAGACCTATAATTCACCCCTCCACTTT.

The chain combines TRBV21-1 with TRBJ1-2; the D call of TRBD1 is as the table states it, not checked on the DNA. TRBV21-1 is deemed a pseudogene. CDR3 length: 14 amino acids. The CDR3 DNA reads TGTGCCAGCAGCAACCCTTGGGGCCATTATGGCTACACCTTC. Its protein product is CASSNPWGHYGYTF.

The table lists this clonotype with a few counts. The CDR3 loop reads CSVEVGQRATQYF. The CDR3 nucleotides are TGCAGCGTTGAGGTCGGGCAACGGGCGACCCAGTACTTC. The V and J genes are TRBV29-1 and TRBJ2-5; unclear D gene. The V gene lost 3 bases and the J gene lost 7 bases, with 15 bases spanning the gap. CDR3 length equals 13 residues. Germline V CDR1 and CDR2: SQVTM, ANQGSEA.

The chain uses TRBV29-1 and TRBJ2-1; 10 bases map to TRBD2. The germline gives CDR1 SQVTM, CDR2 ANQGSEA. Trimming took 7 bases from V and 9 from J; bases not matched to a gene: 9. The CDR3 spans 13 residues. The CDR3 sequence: CSAQERGGREQFF. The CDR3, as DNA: TGCAGCGCCCAGGAGCGGGGGGGCCGTGAGCAGTTCTTC.

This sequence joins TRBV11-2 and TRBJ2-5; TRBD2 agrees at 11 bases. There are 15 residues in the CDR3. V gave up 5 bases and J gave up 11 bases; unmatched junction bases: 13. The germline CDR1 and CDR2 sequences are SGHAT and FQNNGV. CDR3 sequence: CASSRAASGGNEQYF. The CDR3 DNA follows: TGTGCCAGCAGCCGCGCGGCTAGCGGGGGGAATGAGCAGTACTTC.

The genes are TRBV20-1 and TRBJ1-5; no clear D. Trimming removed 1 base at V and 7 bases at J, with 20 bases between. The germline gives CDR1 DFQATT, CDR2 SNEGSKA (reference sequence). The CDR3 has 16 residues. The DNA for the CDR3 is TGCAGTGCTAGAGGTCCTTTAGGTAGGGAAGAACAGCCCCAGCATTTT. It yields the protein CSARGPLGREEQPQHF.

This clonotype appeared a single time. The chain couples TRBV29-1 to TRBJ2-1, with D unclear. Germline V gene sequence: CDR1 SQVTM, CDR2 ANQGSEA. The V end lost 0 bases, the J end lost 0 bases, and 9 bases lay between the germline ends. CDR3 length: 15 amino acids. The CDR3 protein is CSVEDAASSYNEQFF. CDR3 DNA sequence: TGCAGCGTTGAAGATGCGGCGAGCTCCTACAATGAGCAGTTCTTC.

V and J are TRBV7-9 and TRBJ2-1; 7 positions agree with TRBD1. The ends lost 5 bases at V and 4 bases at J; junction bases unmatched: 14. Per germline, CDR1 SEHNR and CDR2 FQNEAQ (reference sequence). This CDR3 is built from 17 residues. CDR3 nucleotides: TGTGCCAGCAGCGAACGACCACAGGGGTTCATGTACAATGAGCAGTTCTTC. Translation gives CASSERPQGFMYNEQFF.

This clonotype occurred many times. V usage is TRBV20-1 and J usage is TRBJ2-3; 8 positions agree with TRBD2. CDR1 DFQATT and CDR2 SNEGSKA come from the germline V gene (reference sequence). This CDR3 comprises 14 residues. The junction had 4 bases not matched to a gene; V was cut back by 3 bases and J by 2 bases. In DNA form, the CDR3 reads TGCAGTGCTAGCACTAGCGGTTTCACAGATACGCAGTATTTT. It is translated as CSASTSGFTDTQYF.

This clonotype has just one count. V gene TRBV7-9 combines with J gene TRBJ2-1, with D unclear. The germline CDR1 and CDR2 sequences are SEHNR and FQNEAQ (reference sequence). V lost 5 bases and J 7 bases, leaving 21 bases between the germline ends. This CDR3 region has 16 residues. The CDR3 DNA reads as TGTGCCAGCAGCCCCCTTCCGGGCCCCGCTATTAATGAGCAGTTCTTC. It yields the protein CASSPLPGPAINEQFF. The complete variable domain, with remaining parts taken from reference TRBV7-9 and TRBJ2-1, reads DTGVSQNPRHKITKRGQNVTFRCDPISEHNRLYWYRQTLGQGPEFLTYFQNEAQLEKSRLLSDRFSAERPKGSFSTLEIQRTEQGDSAMYLCASSPLPGPAINEQFFGPGTRLTVL.

The CDR3 DNA reads TGTGCCAGCAGTTTGGGCAGGGGGGATGGTTCGGGGTACCAAGAGACCCAGTACTTC. It codes for CASSLGRGDGSGYQETQYF. V usage is TRBV6-5 and J usage is TRBJ2-5, with D perhaps TRBD1 (7 bases). Germline CDR1 and CDR2: MNHEY and SVGAGI. With 4 bases removed from V and 0 bases from J, the gap between germline ends came to 24 bases. This CDR3 comprises 19 residues.

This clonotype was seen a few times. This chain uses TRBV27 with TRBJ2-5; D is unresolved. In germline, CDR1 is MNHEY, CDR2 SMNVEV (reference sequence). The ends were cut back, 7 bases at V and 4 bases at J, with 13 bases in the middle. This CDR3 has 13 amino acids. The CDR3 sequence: CASNGRLGETQYF. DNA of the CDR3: TGTGCCAGCAATGGACGGTTGGGAGAGACCCAGTACTTC.

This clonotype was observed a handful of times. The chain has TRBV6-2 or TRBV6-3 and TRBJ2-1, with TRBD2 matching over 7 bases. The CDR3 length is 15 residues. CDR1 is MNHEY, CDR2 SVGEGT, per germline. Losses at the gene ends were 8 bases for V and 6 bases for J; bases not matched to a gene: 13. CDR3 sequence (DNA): TGTGCCAGCCTAACAAACGGGGGGACCTTCAATGAGCAGTTCTTC. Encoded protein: CASLTNGGTFNEQFF.

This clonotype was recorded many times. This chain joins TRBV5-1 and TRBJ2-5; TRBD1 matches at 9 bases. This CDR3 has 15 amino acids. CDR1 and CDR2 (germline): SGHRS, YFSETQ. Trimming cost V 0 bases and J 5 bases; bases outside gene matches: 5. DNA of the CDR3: TGCGCCAGCAGCTTGGCTACAGGGGGCAAGGAGACCCAGTACTTC. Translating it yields CASSLATGGKETQYF.

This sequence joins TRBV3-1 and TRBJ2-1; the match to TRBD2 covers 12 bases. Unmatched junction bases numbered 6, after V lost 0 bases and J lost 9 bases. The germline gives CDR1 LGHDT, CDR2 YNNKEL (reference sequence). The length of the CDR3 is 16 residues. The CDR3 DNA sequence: TGTGCCAGCAGCCAAGATACTAGCGGGGGGTATGGTGAGCAGTTCTTC. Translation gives CASSQDTSGGYGEQFF.

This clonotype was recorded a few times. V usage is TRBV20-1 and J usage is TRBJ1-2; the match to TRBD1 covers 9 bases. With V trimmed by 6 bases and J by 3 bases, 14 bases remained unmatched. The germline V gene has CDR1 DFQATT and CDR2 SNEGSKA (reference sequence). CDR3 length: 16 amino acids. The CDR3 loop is CSATGQGGYRDYGYTF. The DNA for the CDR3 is TGCAGTGCCACGGGACAGGGCGGATATAGGGACTATGGCTACACCTTC.